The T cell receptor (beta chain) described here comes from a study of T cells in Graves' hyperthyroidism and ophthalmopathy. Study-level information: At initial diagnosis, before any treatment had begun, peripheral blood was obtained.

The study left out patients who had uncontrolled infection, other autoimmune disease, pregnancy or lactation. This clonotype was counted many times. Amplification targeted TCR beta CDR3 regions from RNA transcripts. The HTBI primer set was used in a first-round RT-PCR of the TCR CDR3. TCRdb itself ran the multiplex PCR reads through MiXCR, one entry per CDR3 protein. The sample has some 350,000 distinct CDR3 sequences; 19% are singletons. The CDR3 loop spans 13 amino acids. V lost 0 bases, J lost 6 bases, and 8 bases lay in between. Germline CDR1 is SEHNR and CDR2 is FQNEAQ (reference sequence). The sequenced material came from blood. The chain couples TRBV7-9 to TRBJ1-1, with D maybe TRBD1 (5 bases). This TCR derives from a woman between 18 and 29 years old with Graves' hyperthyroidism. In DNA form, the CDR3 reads TGTGCCAGCAGCTTAGCGCGGGACGCTGAAGCTTTCTTT. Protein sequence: CASSLARDAEAFF.